These 8 T cell receptor beta chains came from one sample sequenced in a study of blood T cell repertoires in COVID-19. Using immunoSEQ multiplex PCR, the repertoire was profiled, and TCRdb retains in-frame clones only, with some absent. The repertoire has over 70,000 clones, just over 90% of them found once; the top ten carry 2.5% to 3%. Sequenced material: peripheral blood. Receptors originate from a man in his fifties or sixties with COVID-19, enrolled during active disease.

This chain links TRBV5-1 with TRBJ2-5, with 10 positions matching TRBD2. Losses at the gene ends were 3 bases for V and 5 bases for J; bases not matched to a gene: 7. Per the germline V gene, CDR1 is SGHRS and CDR2 is YFSETQ. CDR3 length: 15 amino acids. Written as DNA, the CDR3 is TGCGCCAGCAGCTCAGCGGGAGGGCCCGGTGAGACCCAGTACTTC. It translates to CASSSAGGPGETQYF.

The rearrangement joins TRBV7-9 to TRBJ1-1; no clear D. The V gene lost 5 bases and the J gene lost 10 bases, with 14 bases spanning the gap. Germline CDR1 SEHNR, CDR2 FQNEAQ (reference sequence). This CDR3 has 12 residues. CDR3 in amino acids: CASSRFRERAFF. CDR3 DNA: TGTGCCAGCAGCCGCTTTCGGGAGCGAGCTTTCTTT. The complete variable domain, with remaining parts taken from reference TRBV7-9 and TRBJ1-1, reads DTGVSQNPRHKITKRGQNVTFRCDPISEHNRLYWYRQTLGQGPEFLTYFQNEAQLEKSRLLSDRFSAERPKGSFSTLEIQRTEQGDSAMYLCASSRFRERAFFGQGTRLTVV.

This chain connects TRBV6-6 to TRBJ2-7; D is ambiguous. The CDR3 sequence is 13 residues long. The germline V and J ends were trimmed by 5 bases and 5 bases, with 13 bases remaining between them. Germline lookup yields CDR1 MNHNY and CDR2 SVGAGI (reference sequence). The CDR3 loop is CASSTPPLDEQYF. As DNA, the CDR3 is TGTGCCAGCAGTACACCCCCTCTGGACGAGCAGTACTTC.

This clone was counted once. This chain connects TRBV15 to TRBJ2-3; 7 positions match TRBD1. V trimming: 2 bases; J trimming: 2 bases; junction bases outside the gene matches: 4. The CDR3 is 15 amino acids. The germline gives CDR1 LNHNV, CDR2 YYDKDF (reference sequence). This CDR3 reads CATSRRGQHTDTQYF. In DNA, the CDR3 is TGTGCCACCAGCAGACGGGGACAGCACACAGATACGCAGTATTTT.

This clone was seen a few times. The V call is TRBV28, the J call TRBJ1-1, with TRBD1 matching 7 bases. This CDR3 has 14 residues. Germline trimming cut 3 bases from V and 9 bases from J; bases unmatched to any gene: 10. Per germline, CDR1 MDHEN and CDR2 SYDVKM. The CDR3 sequence: CASSFSQGRTKAFF. Here the CDR3 DNA reads TGTGCCAGCAGTTTCTCACAGGGGAGGACCAAAGCTTTCTTT. Based on the CDR3 plus reference TRBV28 and TRBJ1-1, the full variable domain is DVKVTQSSRYLVKRTGEKVFLECVQDMDHENMFWYRQDPGLGLRLIYFSYDVKMKEKGDIPEGYSVSREKKERFSLILESASTNQTSMYLCASSFSQGRTKAFFGQGTRLTVV.

The chain carries TRBV6-2 or TRBV6-3 and TRBJ2-3; the match to TRBD2 covers 13 bases. There are 18 residues in the CDR3. The junction had 11 bases not matched to a gene; V was cut back by 5 bases and J by 3 bases. Germline CDR1 MNHEY, CDR2 SVGEGT. CDR3 nucleotides: TGTGCCAGCAGTGACCTTTTACTAGCGGGAGGGCGGACAGATACGCAGTATTTT. Encoded protein: CASSDLLLAGGRTDTQYF.

The rearrangement joins TRBV27 to TRBJ1-4; 8 nucleotides align to TRBD1. Germline CDR1 is MNHEY and CDR2 is SMNVEV (reference sequence). J lost 4 bases, V lost 6 bases, and 4 bases had no gene match. The CDR3 totals 14 residues. In nucleotides, the CDR3 is TGTGCCAGCAGATCGGGACAGGTTAATGAAAAACTGTTTTTT. This translates into CASRSGQVNEKLFF.

The chain couples TRBV7-2 to TRBJ2-1, with D perhaps TRBD2 (6 bases). This CDR3 has 13 amino acids. The V end lost 2 bases, the J end lost 8 bases, and 10 bases lay between the germline ends. Germline V gene sequence: CDR1 SGHTA, CDR2 FQGNSA. DNA of the CDR3: TGTGCCAGCAGCTTAATGGGAGGAGATGAGCAGTTCTTC. Translating it yields CASSLMGGDEQFF. The full variable domain, in which reference TRBV7-2 and TRBJ2-1 provide the parts outside the CDR3, is GAGVSQSPSNKVTEKGKDVELRCDPISGHTALYWYRQSLGQGLEFLIYFQGNSAPDKSGLPSDRFSAERTGGSVSTLTIQRTQQEDSAVYLCASSLMGGDEQFFGPGTRLTVL.